These 5 T cell receptor beta chains share one sample of origin, sequenced in a study of identical twins. TCRdb ran MiXCR on the 5' RACE reads and lists one entry per CDR3 protein. The sample has around 530,000 distinct CDR3 sequences, nearly 15% seen once. This sample was shared with a second study, whose subject was yellow fever vaccine responses in identical twins.

Sequenced input: CD4+ T cells sorted from blood. The receptors come from a woman aged 18-35 years in good health.

In nucleotides, the CDR3 is TGCAGTGCGGAACTAGCGGGAGGGCGCTACGAGCAGTACTTC. As protein: CSAELAGGRYEQYF. The chain links TRBV20-1 to TRBJ2-7; TRBD2 agrees at 13 bases. The CDR3 is 14 amino acids. Looked up from germline, CDR1 is DFQATT and CDR2 is SNEGSKA (reference sequence). V shed 6 bases, J shed 3 bases, and the junction held 5 bases outside the gene matches.

The gene calls are TRBV6-1 and TRBJ2-3, with 7 bases fitting TRBD2. V shed 2 bases and J 1 base; nucleotides not matched to a gene: 9. The CDR3 length is 17 residues. Germline V gene lookup returns CDR1 MNHNS and CDR2 SASEGT. CDR3 nucleotide sequence: TGTGCCAGCAGTGAATCAGTGCATACTAGCGGCACAGATACGCAGTATTTT. Encoded protein: CASSESVHTSGTDTQYF.

The chain joins TRBV28 to TRBJ1-2; D unclear. V was cut by 3 bases and J by 4 bases, with 9 bases left in between. CDR3 size: 13 residues. Germline CDR1 MDHEN, CDR2 SYDVKM. Here the CDR3 DNA reads TGTGCCAGCAGTTTGGACGGCCCCTATGGCTACACCTTC. Protein sequence: CASSLDGPYGYTF.

The J gene is TRBJ1-3, the V gene TRBV12-3 or TRBV12-4; weak D call: TRBD1 (5 bases). V dropped 5 bases and J dropped 7 bases, with 12 bases sitting between them. This CDR3 has 13 residues. The CDR3 reads CASSEVGGNTIYF. The CDR3 region has the DNA TGTGCCAGCAGTGAGGTTGGGGGGAACACCATATATTTT.

This clonotype was counted many times. This chain links TRBV27 with TRBJ2-4; D might be TRBD2 (7 bases). V gave up 3 bases and J gave up 8 bases, with 11 bases separating them. Germline CDR1 reads MNHEY; CDR2 reads SMNVEV (reference sequence). This CDR3 region has 13 residues. CDR3 in DNA: TGTGCCAGCAGTTTTAGGGAGGGGGACATTCAGTACTTC. Protein sequence: CASSFREGDIQYF.